This T cell receptor beta chain was recorded in a study of Graves' ophthalmopathy and Graves' hyperthyroidism. V was pared by 0 bases and J by 5 bases, with 4 bases of the junction left unmatched. This CDR3 is 14 amino acids long. CDR1 and CDR2 from the germline V gene are SGHRS and YFSETQ. RNA served as the template for amplifying TCR beta CDR3 regions. HTBI-primed first-round RT-PCR preceded second-round multiplex PCR. MiXCR was run by TCRdb on the multiplex PCR reads, yielding one entry per CDR3 protein. The table shows some 350,000 distinct CDR3 sequences, with 17% occurring only once. Calling hyperthyroidism stable required that no ophthalmopathy show up within 18 months of follow-up. Study outcomes and limitations: Distinction of ophthalmopathy from stable hyperthyroidism by a 13-signature model reached approximately 90% sensitivity and just under 84% specificity. Blood repertoires reportedly contained most expanded thyroid clonotypes above 0.001 frequency.

This clonotype was counted at least ten times. Its antigen is unidentified. The source material was peripheral blood. The rearrangement joins TRBV5-1 to TRBJ2-7; TRBD2 matches 8 bases. This TCR came from an adult woman with stable Graves' hyperthyroidism. CDR3 bases: TGCGCCAGCAGCTTGGGTAGCGGGATCGACGAGCAGTACTTC. Translated: CASSLGSGIDEQYF. Full variable domain (outside the CDR3, taken from reference TRBV5-1 and TRBJ2-7): KAGVTQTPRYLIKTRGQQVTLSCSPISGHRSVSWYQQTPGQGLQFLFEYFSETQRNKGNFPGRFSGRQFSNSRSEMNVSTLELGDSALYLCASSLGSGIDEQYFGPGTRLTVT.